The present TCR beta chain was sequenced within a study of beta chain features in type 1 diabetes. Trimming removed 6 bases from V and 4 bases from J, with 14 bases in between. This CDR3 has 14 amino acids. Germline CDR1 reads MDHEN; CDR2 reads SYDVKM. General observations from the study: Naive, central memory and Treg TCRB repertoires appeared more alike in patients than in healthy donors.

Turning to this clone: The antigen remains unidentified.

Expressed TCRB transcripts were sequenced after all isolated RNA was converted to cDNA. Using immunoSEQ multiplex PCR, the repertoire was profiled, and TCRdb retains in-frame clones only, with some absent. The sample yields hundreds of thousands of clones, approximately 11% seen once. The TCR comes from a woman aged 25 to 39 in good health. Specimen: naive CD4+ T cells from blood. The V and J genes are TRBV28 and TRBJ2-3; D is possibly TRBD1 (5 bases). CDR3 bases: TGTGCCAGCAGCCCGCAGGGTATTGCAGATACGCAGTATTTT. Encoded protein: CASSPQGIADTQYF.